This T cell receptor (beta chain) comes out of a study of chemoradiotherapy in HPV16-positive cancers. V dropped 0 bases and J dropped 2; count of bases not matched to a gene: 10. The CDR3 extends over 17 amino acids. Per germline, CDR1 SGHNT and CDR2 YYREEE (reference sequence). Assay used: immunoSEQ multiplex PCR; TCRdb lists only in-frame clones, some missing. This table has about 6,400 clones, more than 60% appearing once. The receptor comes from a human donor with HPV-associated anogenital cancer. The chain combines TRBV5-4 with TRBJ1-2; 7 bases match TRBD1. The sequences come from tumor tissue, collected from a patient who underwent chemoradiotherapy. The CDR3 DNA sequence: TGTGCCAGCAGCTTGGTCCCCCTGCCGGGACAGAACTATGGCTACACCTTC. Its protein product is CASSLVPLPGQNYGYTF.